The next 26 T cell receptor beta chains were all read from a single sample in a study of blood T cell repertoires in COVID-19. This table comes from immunoSEQ multiplex PCR, and its TCRdb copy is limited to in-frame clones, with some not included. The table records 86,000 or so clones, approximately 78% of them present only once. Sequencing input: peripheral blood. The receptors derive from a woman at least 80 years old with acute or convalescent COVID-19.

The genes are TRBV21-1 and TRBJ2-3; the D call TRBD2 from the table was never checked on the DNA. TRBV21-1 represents a pseudogene. This CDR3 has 16 amino acids. CDR3 residues: CASSKEMAGGDDTQYF. The DNA of the CDR3 is TGTGCCAGCAGCAAAGAAATGGCGGGAGGAGATGATACGCAGTATTTT.

This clone was seen only once. The chain has TRBV11-2 and TRBJ2-3; possibly TRBD2 for D (6 bases). This CDR3 spans 16 amino acids. Germline CDR1 is SGHAT and CDR2 is FQNNGV. V was clipped by 5 bases and J by 0 bases, with 15 bases between them. CDR3 bases: TGTGCCAGCAGCCCGGAGTGGGGAGGTAGCACAGATACGCAGTATTTT. Translating gives CASSPEWGGSTDTQYF.

This clone was observed a handful of times. This chain uses TRBV5-1 with TRBJ1-3, with 8 bases identical to TRBD1. Germline assignment: CDR1 SGHRS and CDR2 YFSETQ. V shed 4 bases, J shed 0 bases, and the junction held 6 bases outside the gene matches. The CDR3 runs 16 residues. CDR3 nucleotides: TGCGCCAGCAGCCAAGGACAGGGCGTCTCTGGAAACACCATATATTTT. Protein product: CASSQGQGVSGNTIYF. The full variable domain, rest sourced from reference TRBV5-1 and TRBJ1-3, is KAGVTQTPRYLIKTRGQQVTLSCSPISGHRSVSWYQQTPGQGLQFLFEYFSETQRNKGNFPGRFSGRQFSNSRSEMNVSTLELGDSALYLCASSQGQGVSGNTIYFGEGSWLTVV.

This clone has only one observation. The chain uses TRBV4-2 and TRBJ2-1; TRBD2 aligns across 9 bases. J lost 7 bases, V lost 0 bases, and 7 bases had no gene match. The length of the CDR3 is 16 residues. Germline CDR1 LGHNA, CDR2 YNFKEQ. This CDR3 reads CASSQELAGEGNEQFF. The CDR3, as DNA: TGTGCCAGCAGCCAAGAATTAGCGGGAGAGGGAAATGAGCAGTTCTTC.

The table lists this clone with a count of one. This chain links TRBV9 with TRBJ1-4; D unclear. Trimming left V 2 bases short and J 4 bases short, with 12 bases between. This CDR3 has 15 residues. CDR1 SGDLS and CDR2 YYNGEE come from the germline V gene. CDR3: CASSVGGSGNEKLFF. The CDR3 DNA sequence: TGTGCCAGCAGCGTTGGAGGGTCGGGTAATGAAAAACTGTTTTTT.

V usage is TRBV28 and J usage is TRBJ2-2, with D perhaps TRBD1 (6 bases). CDR1 and CDR2 (germline): MDHEN, SYDVKM. This CDR3 has 13 amino acids. Trimming cost V 10 bases and J 2 bases, with 11 bases left between them. CDR3 DNA: TGTGCCAACCGGGACACTAACACCGGGGAGCTGTTTTTT. This sequence encodes CANRDTNTGELFF.

CDR3 protein: CATSRTGLAPDTQYF. The CDR3 coding sequence is TGTGCCACCAGCAGAACGGGACTAGCTCCAGATACGCAGTATTTT. V is TRBV15 and J is TRBJ2-3; 9 nucleotides align to TRBD2. The J segment lost 4 bases and the V segment lost 2 bases, leaving 4 bases of the junction unmatched. CDR1 and CDR2 (germline): LNHNV, YYDKDF (reference sequence). This CDR3 spans 15 amino acids.

This clone was seen only a few times. The chain links TRBV9 to TRBJ2-3, with TRBD2 identical over 7 bases. V lost 3 bases to trimming and J lost 3 bases; unmatched junction nucleotides: 7. The CDR3 has 15 amino acids. Germline CDR1 SGDLS, CDR2 YYNGEE. The CDR3 sequence is CASSGGLDKTDTQYF. In DNA, the CDR3 is TGTGCCAGCAGCGGCGGACTAGACAAGACAGATACGCAGTATTTT. Full variable domain (remainder filled in from reference TRBV9 and TRBJ2-3): DSGVTQTPKHLITATGQRVTLRCSPRSGDLSVYWYQQSLDQGLQFLIQYYNGEERAKGNILERFSAQQFPDLHSELNLSSLELGDSALYFCASSGGLDKTDTQYFGPGTRLTVL.

This chain uses TRBV19 with TRBJ1-5; tentatively, D is TRBD1 (6 bases). The V end was cut by 4 bases, the J end by 4 bases, with 14 bases between. Germline V gene lookup returns CDR1 LNHDA and CDR2 SQIVND (reference sequence). The CDR3 sequence is 15 residues long. The CDR3 DNA follows: TGTGCCAGTAGTAAGGGGGTCGGGGATAATCAGCCCCAGCATTTT. This sequence encodes CASSKGVGDNQPQHF.

The genes are TRBV5-4 and TRBJ2-1; 7 bases match TRBD1. The CDR3 is made up of 15 amino acids. V shed 5 bases, J shed 5 bases, and the junction held 10 bases outside the gene matches. Germline-derived CDR1 and CDR2 are SGHNT and YYREEE (reference sequence). The CDR3 reads CASSQPRTGDNEQFF. The CDR3 region has the DNA TGTGCCAGCAGTCAGCCTCGAACAGGGGACAATGAGCAGTTCTTC.

The chain joins TRBV6-5 to TRBJ1-2; D possibly corresponds to TRBD1 (5 bases). CDR1 and CDR2 (germline): MNHEY, SVGAGI. This CDR3 has 13 residues. V lost 7 bases, J lost 0 bases, and 9 bases lay in between. In DNA, the CDR3 is TGTGCCAGCAACACAGGAACTAACTATGGCTACACCTTC. Protein: CASNTGTNYGYTF.

This clone was seen a few times. The chain links TRBV11-2 to TRBJ2-3; D is possibly TRBD2 (6 bases). The germline V and J ends were trimmed by 1 base and 9 bases, with 11 bases remaining between them. CDR1 SGHAT and CDR2 FQNNGV come from the germline V gene. The length of the CDR3 is 13 residues. CDR3 sequence reads: CASSLVGDSTQYF. For the CDR3, the DNA is TGTGCCAGCAGCTTAGTAGGGGACTCGACGCAGTATTTT.

This sequence joins TRBV7-9 and TRBJ1-4; no definite D call. Between the trimmed V and J ends, which lost 2 bases and 4 bases, there was a span of 8 bases. The CDR3 is made up of 14 amino acids. Germline-derived CDR1 and CDR2 are SEHNR and FQNEAQ (reference sequence). DNA for the CDR3: TGTGCCAGCAGCTTATCGGGAAATAATGAAAAACTGTTTTTT. It is translated as CASSLSGNNEKLFF.

This chain links TRBV4-1 with TRBJ1-1; D is uncertain. The CDR3 contains 18 residues. V shed 0 bases and J shed 0 bases, with 17 bases lying between them. Per germline, CDR1 MGHRA and CDR2 YSYEKL. CDR3 nucleotides: TGCGCCAGCAGCCAAGATGCCTGGGCAACAAACATGAACACTGAAGCTTTCTTT. It specifies CASSQDAWATNMNTEAFF.

This sequence joins TRBV7-8 and TRBJ2-5; TRBD2 matches 10 bases. The CDR3 extends over 19 amino acids. Germline CDR1 SGHVS, CDR2 FQNEAQ. V was pared by 3 bases and J by 7 bases, with 20 bases of the junction left unmatched. CDR3 DNA sequence: TGTGCCAGCAGCTTCCTTGAGGCTTCTAGCGGGGGCTCGCGGGGGACCCAGTACTTC. Residues: CASSFLEASSGGSRGTQYF.

This clone has a handful of counts. V is TRBV3-1 (or the pseudogene TRBV3-2) and J is TRBJ1-2; a weak D match, TRBD1 (5 bases). Between the trimmed V and J ends, which lost 4 bases and 8 bases, there was a span of 14 bases. Germline CDR1 LGHDT, CDR2 YNNKEL (reference sequence). The CDR3 has 13 amino acids. The CDR3 DNA sequence: TGTGCCAGCAGCCCTCATTTGGGGCGAGGCTACACCTTC. It specifies CASSPHLGRGYTF.

CDR3 region: CASRAGLNSGNTIYF. The CDR3 nucleotides are TGTGCCAGCAGGGCGGGACTGAACTCTGGAAACACCATATATTTT. The chain links TRBV2 to TRBJ1-3, with D perhaps TRBD1 (5 bases). The CDR3 contains 15 residues. Germline CDR1 SNHLY, CDR2 FYNNEI. V was shortened by 6 bases and J by 0 bases, with 12 bases between the two germline ends.

The gene calls are TRBV9 and TRBJ2-1; D possibly corresponds to TRBD2 (6 bases). This CDR3 has 13 residues. Germline CDR1 reads SGDLS; CDR2 reads YYNGEE. The ends were cut back, 2 bases at V and 7 bases at J, with 10 bases in the middle. CDR3 DNA sequence: TGTGCCAGCAGCGTTGGCGGGGTGAATGAGCAGTTCTTC. This translates into CASSVGGVNEQFF.

This chain uses TRBV5-6 with TRBJ2-7, with 8 bases fitting TRBD1. The CDR3 sequence is 14 residues long. Germline assignment: CDR1 SGHDT and CDR2 YYEEEE. V was pared by 5 bases and J by 2 bases, with 6 bases of the junction left unmatched. CDR3 bases: TGTGCCAGCAGGGACAGGGTGGGCACCTACGAGCAGTACTTC. It encodes CASRDRVGTYEQYF.

This chain uses TRBV9 with TRBJ1-1, with unresolved D. CDR3 length: 14 residues. V shed 0 bases and J shed 2 bases, with 8 bases lying between them. Per the germline V gene, CDR1 is SGDLS and CDR2 is YYNGEE. The CDR3 nucleotides read TGTGCCAGCAGCGTAGGAGAGGCTAACACTGAAGCTTTCTTT. It encodes CASSVGEANTEAFF. Variable domain in full (rest from reference TRBV9 and TRBJ1-1): DSGVTQTPKHLITATGQRVTLRCSPRSGDLSVYWYQQSLDQGLQFLIQYYNGEERAKGNILERFSAQQFPDLHSELNLSSLELGDSALYFCASSVGEANTEAFFGQGTRLTVV.

V and J are TRBV4-1 and TRBJ1-1, with 10 nucleotides matching TRBD1. Germline V CDR1 and CDR2: MGHRA, YSYEKL. This CDR3 contains 17 residues. V lost 4 bases and J lost 5; bases outside the gene matches: 13. CDR3 sequence: CASSLRTGGEGGTEAFF. The CDR3 region has the DNA TGCGCCAGCAGCCTCCGGACAGGGGGGGAAGGTGGGACTGAAGCTTTCTTT.

A word on this clone: Mismatch with germline at one junction end may stem from a read error. V and J are TRBV27 and TRBJ1-1, with 10 positions matching TRBD1. Germline values: CDR1 MNHEY, CDR2 SMNVEV (reference sequence). This CDR3 is 14 amino acids long. DNA of the CDR3: TGTGCCAGCAGCCCGGTGAGGACAGGGGGTAAGAGCAGCTTT. Translated: CASSPVRTGGKSSF.

This sequence joins TRBV19 and TRBJ1-5; a weak D match, TRBD1 (5 bases). Trimming took off 3 bases at V and 2 bases at J, with 8 bases between the two ends. Germline V gives CDR1 LNHDA, CDR2 SQIVND (reference sequence). The CDR3 is 14 amino acids. CDR3 in DNA: TGTGCCAGTAGTATTCAAGGGGGCAATCAGCCCCAGCATTTT. This gives the protein CASSIQGGNQPQHF.

This clone was found once. V and J are TRBV5-1 and TRBJ1-3; 8 nucleotides line up with TRBD1. J gave up 12 bases and V 7 bases, and 12 bases lay outside the gene matches. The germline V gene encodes CDR1 SGHRS and CDR2 YFSETQ. The CDR3 is 13 residues long. The CDR3 reads CASSDQGAGDIYF. The CDR3 DNA sequence: TGCGCCAGCTCGGATCAGGGGGCAGGGGACATATATTTT.

The chain uses TRBV19 and TRBJ2-5; no definite D call. Germline V CDR1 and CDR2: LNHDA, SQIVND (reference sequence). CDR3 length: 14 residues. V was shortened by 1 base and J by 3 bases, with 9 bases between the two germline ends. The CDR3 here is CASSIVGLEETQYF. The CDR3 DNA follows: TGTGCCAGTAGTATAGTTGGGCTCGAAGAGACCCAGTACTTC.

The chain carries TRBV11-3 and TRBJ1-1; D gene unclear. CDR1 and CDR2 from the germline V gene are SGHNT and YENEEA. The V and J ends lost 5 bases and 1 base respectively, with 8 bases between them. The CDR3 covers 13 residues. The CDR3 protein is CASSPGGNTEAFF. CDR3 nucleotide sequence: TGTGCCAGCAGCCCCGGAGGGAACACTGAAGCTTTCTTT.